What follows are 30 T cell receptor beta chains derived from one specimen sequenced in a study of regulatory T cells in long-lasting Graves disease (dated by TCRdb to the early 2020s). Sample time point, as interpreted from the label and publication: newly diagnosed GD, antithyroid drugs for less than 3 months. For both TCR sequencing and RNA sequencing, RNA was extracted from PBMCs in TRIzol. Libraries were prepared through multiplex PCR. The sequencing machine was an Illumina HiSeq 4000. iRepertoire HTBI primers and Arm-PCR amplification of CDR3 regions were used to construct TCR beta libraries. TCRdb reran the public reads through fastp at Q25 and MiXCR, keeping productive beta chains. Identical CDR3 proteins give one entry, which carries the most common genes and DNA. Counted in this sample were roughly 560,000 distinct CDR3 sequences; about 16% of them appeared once. The ten largest clones capture around 25% of the sample.

These data were also filed under a second study, of T cells in Graves' hyperthyroidism and ophthalmopathy.

The sequencing used peripheral blood mononuclear cells (PBMCs), collected at new diagnosis, from a patient treated with antithyroid drugs. Source of these receptors: a woman aged 35-60 years with Graves disease. Donor details come from another sample of the same person, matched by shared clones.

J is TRBJ2-3 and V is TRBV11-2, with D perhaps matching TRBD2 (7 bases). CDR1 and CDR2 (germline): SGHAT, FQNNGV. V was shortened by 5 bases and J by 4 bases, with 13 bases between the two germline ends. There are 14 residues in the CDR3. CDR3 sequence reads: CASSLWGGPDTQYF. CDR3 nucleotides: TGTGCCAGCAGCCTATGGGGGGGCCCAGATACGCAGTATTTT.

V usage is TRBV20-1 and J usage is TRBJ2-3, with 11 bases lining up with TRBD2. Per germline, CDR1 DFQATT and CDR2 SNEGSKA (reference sequence). The V segment lost 3 bases and the J segment 2 bases; nucleotides outside the gene matches: 4. The CDR3 loop spans 15 amino acids. CDR3 coding DNA: TGCAGTGCTAGGTTAGCGGGGGGGCTCACAGATACGCAGTATTTT. Its protein is CSARLAGGLTDTQYF.

The rearrangement links TRBV19 to TRBJ1-1, with D unclear. Trimming pared 2 bases from V and 6 bases from J, leaving 10 bases between. Looked up from germline, CDR1 is LNHDA and CDR2 is SQIVND (reference sequence). The CDR3 contains 13 residues. The CDR3 DNA follows: TGTGCCAGTAGTATATTCGTAGGCCCTGAAGCTTTCTTT. Its translation is CASSIFVGPEAFF. Full variable domain (missing parts from reference TRBV19 and TRBJ1-1): DGGITQSPKYLFRKEGQNVTLSCEQNLNHDAMYWYRQDPGQGLRLIYYSQIVNDFQKGDIAEGYSVSREKKESFPLTVTSAQKNPTAFYLCASSIFVGPEAFFGQGTRLTVV.

This clonotype showed up many times. V and J are TRBV12-3 or TRBV12-4 and TRBJ1-1; 8 bases are a match to TRBD1. V trimming: 6 bases; J trimming: 4 bases; junction bases outside the gene matches: 10. The CDR3 contains 15 residues. As DNA, the CDR3 is TGTGCCAGCAGGCAAGGACAGGGTTTGGGCACTGAAGCTTTCTTT. Amino acid sequence: CASRQGQGLGTEAFF.

Ten or more counts support this clonotype. The gene calls are TRBV28 and TRBJ1-2; 7 bases match TRBD1. Trimming at V came to 8 bases and at J to 4 bases, leaving 4 bases not matched to a gene. The CDR3 length is 12 residues. CDR1 and CDR2 (germline): MDHEN, SYDVKM. Here the CDR3 DNA reads TGTGCCAGCTCCAACAGGGGCTATGGCTACACCTTC. This translates into CASSNRGYGYTF.

Many counts were recorded for this clonotype. The chain couples TRBV6-1 to TRBJ1-1; possible D gene TRBD1, 6 bases. Trimming pared 7 bases from V and 1 base from J, leaving 13 bases between. The CDR3 sequence is 14 residues long. CDR1 and CDR2 (germline): MNHNS, SASEGT. CDR3 bases: TGTGCCAGCAAGTTCCTACAGGGGAACACTGAAGCTTTCTTT. Translating gives CASKFLQGNTEAFF.

This clonotype was found many times. This chain connects TRBV27 to TRBJ2-7; unclear D gene. Trimming cost V 3 bases and J 7 bases, with 19 bases left between them. This CDR3 region has 15 residues. Germline loops: CDR1 MNHEY, CDR2 SMNVEV (reference sequence). Here the CDR3 reads CASSFSGPVRSEQYF. The CDR3 DNA sequence: TGTGCCAGCAGTTTTTCCGGCCCAGTGAGGAGTGAGCAGTACTTC.

Details on this clonotype: It may be a read error: a sequence one base away is much more abundant. The chain recombines TRBV20-1 with TRBJ2-5; D is possibly TRBD1 (6 bases). This CDR3 has 13 residues. V was clipped by 6 bases and J by 3 bases, with 14 bases between them. CDR1 is DFQATT, CDR2 SNEGSKA, per germline (reference sequence). The CDR3 protein is CSARGLLEETQYF. In DNA, the CDR3 is TGCAGTGCCAGGGGCCTACTGGAAGAGACCCAGTACTTC.

Ten or more counts support this clonotype. The chain is built from TRBV7-8 and TRBJ2-3, with D hard to call. The CDR3 sequence is 15 residues long. Trimming took off 2 bases at V and 4 bases at J, with 13 bases between the two ends. Germline V CDR1 and CDR2: SGHVS, FQNEAQ. The CDR3 DNA sequence: TGTGCCAGCAGCTTATTGTCTGGTGGCCCAGATACGCAGTATTTT. Translation: CASSLLSGGPDTQYF.

This clonotype was counted many times. The V gene is TRBV3-1, the J gene TRBJ1-6; 7 nucleotides agree with TRBD1. Germline lookup yields CDR1 LGHDT and CDR2 YNNKEL (reference sequence). Trimming cost V 3 bases and J 7 bases; bases outside gene matches: 6. This CDR3 contains 15 residues. The CDR3 sequence is CASSQSGTANSPLHF. The CDR3 coding sequence is TGTGCCAGCAGCCAGTCCGGGACAGCCAATTCACCCCTCCACTTT.

Regarding this clonotype: In this CDR3 the conserved last residue, phenylalanine or tryptophan, is missing, so a read error is likely. The rearrangement links TRBV6-1 to TRBJ2-5; D is uncertain. V was shortened by 7 bases and J by 2 bases, with 11 bases between the two germline ends. From germline, CDR1 is MNHNS and CDR2 SASEGT. The CDR3 is 13 amino acids. In nucleotides, the CDR3 is TGTGCCAGCACTCAGCCAGTACAAGAGACCCAGTACTCC. This sequence encodes CASTQPVQETQYS.

The chain carries TRBV20-1 and TRBJ1-3; 7 bases fit TRBD1. J lost 4 bases, V lost 0 bases, and 3 bases had no gene match. The CDR3 is 14 amino acids. Germline CDR1 DFQATT, CDR2 SNEGSKA (reference sequence). The CDR3 loop is CSARDPGGGNTIYF. The CDR3 nucleotides are TGCAGTGCTAGAGATCCAGGGGGAGGAAACACCATATATTTT.

About this clonotype: A much larger clone differs by one base, so this may be a read error. The chain carries TRBV9 and TRBJ1-6, with 11 bases aligning to TRBD1. In germline, CDR1 is SGDLS, CDR2 YYNGEE. The CDR3 has 15 amino acids. V was clipped by 0 bases and J by 8 bases; unmatched bases: 1. The CDR3 region is CASSVEGQGDSPLHF. The CDR3 nucleotides are TGTGCCAGCAGCGTAGAGGGACAGGGGGATTCACCCCTCCACTTT.

Concerning this clonotype itself: A much larger clone lies one base from this, so it may be a read error. CDR3 bases: TGTGCCAGCAGTTGCGGACGCAGGAAATCCTACGAGCAGTACTTC. Translating gives CASSCGRRKSYEQYF. The chain uses TRBV6-5 and TRBJ2-7; no reliable D call. The V end was cut by 4 bases, the J end by 1 base, with 14 bases between. This CDR3 is built from 15 residues. Per germline, CDR1 MNHEY and CDR2 SVGAGI.

This clonotype was seen many times. The J gene is TRBJ1-1, the V gene TRBV27; a weak D match, TRBD1 (5 bases). Per the germline V gene, CDR1 is MNHEY and CDR2 is SMNVEV (reference sequence). The CDR3 length is 13 residues. Trimming pared 3 bases from V and 3 bases from J, leaving 8 bases between. The CDR3 loop reads CASSFDSYTEAFF. In nucleotides, the CDR3 is TGTGCCAGCAGTTTTGACAGCTACACTGAAGCTTTCTTT.

This sequence joins TRBV9 and TRBJ1-6; maybe TRBD1 (6 bases). Trimming pared 0 bases from V and 6 bases from J, leaving 13 bases between. Germline-derived CDR1 and CDR2 are SGDLS and YYNGEE. The CDR3 spans 16 residues. CDR3 sequence reads: CASSVDQGTLNSPLHF. The CDR3 region has the DNA TGTGCCAGCAGCGTAGACCAGGGGACGCTTAATTCACCCCTCCACTTT.

This clonotype was counted ten times or more. The V and J genes are TRBV28 and TRBJ1-5; 7 bases align to TRBD1. Trimming removed 4 bases from V and 0 bases from J; junction bases left unmatched: 3. Germline V gives CDR1 MDHEN, CDR2 SYDVKM. The CDR3 loop spans 15 amino acids. The CDR3 nucleotides are TGTGCCAGCAGTTCGACAGGGTATAGCAATCAGCCCCAGCATTTT. This codes for CASSSTGYSNQPQHF. Together with reference TRBV28 and TRBJ1-5, the CDR3 gives the full variable domain: DVKVTQSSRYLVKRTGEKVFLECVQDMDHENMFWYRQDPGLGLRLIYFSYDVKMKEKGDIPEGYSVSREKKERFSLILESASTNQTSMYLCASSSTGYSNQPQHFGDGTRLSIL.

This sequence joins TRBV5-1 and TRBJ2-7; weak D call: TRBD1 (6 bases). The length of the CDR3 is 18 residues. In germline, CDR1 is SGHRS, CDR2 YFSETQ. V was pared by 5 bases and J by 0 bases, with 24 bases between. The CDR3, as DNA: TGCGCCAGCAGTGAAAAGCCGTCCGGATGGGGGCTCTCCTACGAGCAGTACTTC. Translated: CASSEKPSGWGLSYEQYF.

The chain carries TRBV4-1 and TRBJ2-1; D unclear. CDR1 MGHRA and CDR2 YSYEKL come from the germline V gene. The V end was cut by 4 bases, the J end by 3 bases, with 10 bases between. The CDR3 runs 14 residues. CDR3 protein: CASSPGPIYNEQFF. The CDR3 region has the DNA TGCGCCAGCAGCCCCGGACCAATCTACAATGAGCAGTTCTTC.

This clonotype has more than one count but fewer than ten. V gene TRBV3-1 combines with J gene TRBJ1-3; D not certain. The ends were cut back, 4 bases at V and 4 bases at J, with 17 bases in the middle. This CDR3 spans 16 amino acids. CDR1 and CDR2 from the germline V gene are LGHDT and YNNKEL (reference sequence). The CDR3 nucleotides are TGTGCCAGCAGCCCTCGGTTGACATCGGAAGGAAACACCATATATTTT. Translated: CASSPRLTSEGNTIYF.

This clonotype was counted ten times or more. CDR3 amino acids: CSIETSGTSYEQYF. Here the CDR3 DNA reads TGCAGCATAGAGACCTCCGGGACTTCGTACGAGCAGTACTTC. The chain is built from TRBV29-1 and TRBJ2-7; D might be TRBD2 (6 bases). CDR3 length: 14 amino acids. CDR1 is SQVTM and CDR2 is ANQGSEA in the germline V gene. Trimming cost V 8 bases and J 4 bases, with 21 bases left between them.

Only a few counts were recorded for this clonotype. The CDR3 spells CASSDTGGEEKLFF. The CDR3 nucleotides read TGTGCCAGTTCAGATACGGGCGGCGAGGAAAAACTGTTTTTT. The chain joins TRBV19 to TRBJ1-4; no reliable D call. This CDR3 is 14 amino acids long. Germline V gene data show CDR1 as LNHDA and CDR2 as SQIVND (reference sequence). V was cut by 8 bases and J by 8 bases, with 18 bases left in between.

This clonotype was seen repeatedly, ten times or more. The rearrangement links TRBV12-3 or TRBV12-4 to TRBJ2-2; maybe TRBD1 (5 bases). Trimming cost V 6 bases and J 1 base, with 12 bases left between them. The CDR3 has 15 amino acids. CDR3 DNA sequence: TGTGCCAGCAGGAGACAGCAACTGAACACCGGGGAGCTGTTTTTT. This codes for CASRRQQLNTGELFF.

This rearrangement joins TRBV5-8 to TRBJ1-5; 9 nucleotides line up with TRBD1. Trimming removed 0 bases from V and 6 bases from J; junction bases left unmatched: 7. Germline CDR1 and CDR2: SGHTS and YDEGEE. CDR3 length equals 16 residues. The CDR3, as DNA: TGTGCCAGCAGCTTGGAAACAGGGGGCATGGGTCAGCCCCAGCATTTT. Residues: CASSLETGGMGQPQHF. Looking up the rest from reference TRBV5-8 and TRBJ1-5 gives the full variable domain: EAGVTQSPTHLIKTRGQQATLRCSPISGHTSVYWYQQALGLGLQFLLWYDEGEERNRGNFPPRFSGRQFPNYSSELNVNALELEDSALYLCASSLETGGMGQPQHFGDGTRLSIL.

This clonotype has ten or more counts. The rearrangement uses TRBV5-1 and TRBJ2-7; D possibly matches TRBD1 or TRBD2 (6 bases each). The V end lost 0 bases, the J end lost 7 bases, and 17 bases lay between the germline ends. Germline V lookup: CDR1 SGHRS, CDR2 YFSETQ. The CDR3 runs to 15 residues. CDR3 DNA sequence: TGCGCCAGCAGCTTGGTAAGGGGGGTAGAGTGGGAGCAGTACTTC. Its translation: CASSLVRGVEWEQYF. Based on the CDR3 plus reference TRBV5-1 and TRBJ2-7, the full variable domain is KAGVTQTPRYLIKTRGQQVTLSCSPISGHRSVSWYQQTPGQGLQFLFEYFSETQRNKGNFPGRFSGRQFSNSRSEMNVSTLELGDSALYLCASSLVRGVEWEQYFGPGTRLTVT.

This clonotype has just a few counts. The rearrangement joins TRBV5-1 to TRBJ2-7, with D unresolved. Per germline, CDR1 SGHRS and CDR2 YFSETQ. The CDR3 loop spans 14 amino acids. V dropped 4 bases and J dropped 2 bases, with 13 bases sitting between them. The CDR3 region is CASSRLQTPYEQYF. The CDR3 nucleotides read TGCGCCAGCAGCCGTCTGCAGACCCCCTACGAGCAGTACTTC.

CDR3 region: CASTKGYYGYTF. The CDR3 DNA reads as TGTGCCAGCACGAAGGGCTACTATGGCTACACCTTC. The chain recombines TRBV6-2 or TRBV6-3 with TRBJ1-2; D call uncertain. The V gene's germline CDR1 is MNHEY and CDR2 SVGEGT. The CDR3 is 12 residues long. Trimming left V 7 bases short and J 3 bases short, with 9 bases between.

This chain links TRBV7-8 with TRBJ1-3; D perhaps matches TRBD1 (5 bases). V was trimmed by 4 bases and J by 0 bases, leaving 13 bases between them. The CDR3 has 16 amino acids. CDR1 is SGHVS and CDR2 is FQNEAQ in the germline V gene. DNA of the CDR3: TGTGCCAGCAGCTCGGGACGACCCGTCTCTGGAAACACCATATATTTT. It translates to CASSSGRPVSGNTIYF.

The chain has TRBV7-2 and TRBJ2-3, with D unclear. Per the germline V gene, CDR1 is SGHTA and CDR2 is FQGNSA. The CDR3 is 15 residues long. V dropped 1 base and J dropped 2 bases, with 10 bases sitting between them. In DNA form, the CDR3 reads TGTGCCAGCAGCTTAGAACGAAGGTACACAGATACGCAGTATTTT. Encoded protein: CASSLERRYTDTQYF.

The V and J genes are TRBV20-1 and TRBJ1-2; a weak D match, TRBD1 (6 bases). The V and J ends lost 8 bases and 7 bases respectively, with 23 bases between them. The germline V gene has CDR1 DFQATT and CDR2 SNEGSKA (reference sequence). This CDR3 is 14 amino acids long. The CDR3 is CSPRTVGRPFGYTF. The CDR3 region has the DNA TGCAGTCCCCGGACAGTGGGAAGGCCTTTTGGCTACACCTTC.